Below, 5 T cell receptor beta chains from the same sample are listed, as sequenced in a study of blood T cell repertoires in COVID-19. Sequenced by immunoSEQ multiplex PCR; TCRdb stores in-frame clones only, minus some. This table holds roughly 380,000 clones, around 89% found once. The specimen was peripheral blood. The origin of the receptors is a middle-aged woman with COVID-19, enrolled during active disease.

CDR3 sequence: CASSLEGLNTEAFF. CDR3 DNA: TGTGCCAGCAGCTTGGAGGGGTTAAACACTGAAGCTTTCTTT. The rearrangement joins TRBV5-4 to TRBJ1-1; D is possibly TRBD1 (5 bases). Germline V gene lookup returns CDR1 SGHNT and CDR2 YYREEE (reference sequence). V was trimmed by 0 bases and J by 2 bases, leaving 8 bases between them. This CDR3 has 14 amino acids.

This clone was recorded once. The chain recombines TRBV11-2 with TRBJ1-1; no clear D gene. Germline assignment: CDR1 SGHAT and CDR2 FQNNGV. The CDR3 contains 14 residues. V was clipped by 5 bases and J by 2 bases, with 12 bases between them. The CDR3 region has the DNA TGTGCCAGCAGCCCCTTTTACAGAAACACTGAAGCTTTCTTT. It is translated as CASSPFYRNTEAFF.

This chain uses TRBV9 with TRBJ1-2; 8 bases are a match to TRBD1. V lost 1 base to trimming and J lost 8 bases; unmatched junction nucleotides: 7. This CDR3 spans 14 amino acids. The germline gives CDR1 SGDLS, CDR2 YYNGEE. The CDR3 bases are TGTGCCAGCAGCGTATCAGGGGGCCTTAGGGGCTACACCTTC. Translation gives CASSVSGGLRGYTF.

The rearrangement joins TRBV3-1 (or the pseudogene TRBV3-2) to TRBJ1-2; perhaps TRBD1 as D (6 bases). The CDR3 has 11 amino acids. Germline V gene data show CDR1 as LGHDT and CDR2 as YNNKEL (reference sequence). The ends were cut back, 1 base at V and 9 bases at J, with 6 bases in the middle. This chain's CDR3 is CASSQGDSYTF. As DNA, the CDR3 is TGTGCCAGCAGCCAAGGGGACAGCTACACCTTC.

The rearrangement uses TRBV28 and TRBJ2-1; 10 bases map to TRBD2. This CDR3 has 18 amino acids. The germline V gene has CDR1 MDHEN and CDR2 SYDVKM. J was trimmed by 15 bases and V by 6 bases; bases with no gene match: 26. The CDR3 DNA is TGTGCCAGCAGCCCATCCCCCCTTTCGGGACTAGCGAGGGTGTGGTCGTTCTTC. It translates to CASSPSPLSGLARVWSFF.